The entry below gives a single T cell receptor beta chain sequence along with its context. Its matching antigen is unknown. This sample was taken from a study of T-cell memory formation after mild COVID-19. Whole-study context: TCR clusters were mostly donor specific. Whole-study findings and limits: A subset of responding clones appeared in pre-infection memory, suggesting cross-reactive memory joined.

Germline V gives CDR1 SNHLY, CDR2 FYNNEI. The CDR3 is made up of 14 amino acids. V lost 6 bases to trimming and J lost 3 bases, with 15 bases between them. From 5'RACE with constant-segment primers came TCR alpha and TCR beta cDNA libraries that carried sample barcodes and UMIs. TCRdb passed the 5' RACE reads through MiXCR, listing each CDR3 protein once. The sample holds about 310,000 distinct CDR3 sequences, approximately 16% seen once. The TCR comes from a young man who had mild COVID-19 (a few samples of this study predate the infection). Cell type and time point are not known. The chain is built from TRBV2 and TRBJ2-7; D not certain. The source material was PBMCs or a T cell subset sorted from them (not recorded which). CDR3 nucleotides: TGTGCCAGCAGCCCGACTGGGTTCGGCTACGAGCAGTACGTC. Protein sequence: CASSPTGFGYEQYV.